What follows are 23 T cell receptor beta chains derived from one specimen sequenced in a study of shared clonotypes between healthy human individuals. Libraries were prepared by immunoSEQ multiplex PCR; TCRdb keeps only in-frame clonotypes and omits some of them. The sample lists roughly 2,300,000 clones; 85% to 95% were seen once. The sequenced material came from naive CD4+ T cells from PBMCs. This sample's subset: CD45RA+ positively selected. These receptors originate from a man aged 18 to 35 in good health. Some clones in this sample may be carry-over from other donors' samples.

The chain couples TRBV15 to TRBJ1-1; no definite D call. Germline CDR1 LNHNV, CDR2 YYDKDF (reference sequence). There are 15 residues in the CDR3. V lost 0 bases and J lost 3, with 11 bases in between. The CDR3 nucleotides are TGTGCCACCAGCAGAGATCCCAGGAAGGACACTGAAGCTTTCTTT. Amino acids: CATSRDPRKDTEAFF.

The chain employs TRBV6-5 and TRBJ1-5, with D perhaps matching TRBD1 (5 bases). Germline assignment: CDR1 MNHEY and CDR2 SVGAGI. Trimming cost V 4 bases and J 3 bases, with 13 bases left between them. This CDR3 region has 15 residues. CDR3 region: CASSSTSGYNQPQHF. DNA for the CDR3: TGTGCCAGCAGTTCAACCTCAGGGTACAATCAGCCCCAGCATTTT.

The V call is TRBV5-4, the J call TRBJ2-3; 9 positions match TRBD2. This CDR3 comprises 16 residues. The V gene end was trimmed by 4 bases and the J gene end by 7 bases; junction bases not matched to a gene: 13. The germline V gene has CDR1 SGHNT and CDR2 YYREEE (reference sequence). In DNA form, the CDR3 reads TGTGCCAGCAGCCTCCGGACTAGCGTGCGTAGTCATACGCAGTATTTT. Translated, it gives CASSLRTSVRSHTQYF.

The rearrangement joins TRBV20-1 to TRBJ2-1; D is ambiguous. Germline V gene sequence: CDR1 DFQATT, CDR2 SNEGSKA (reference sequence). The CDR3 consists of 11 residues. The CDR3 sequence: CTWGSYNEQFF. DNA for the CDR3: TGCACCTGGGGCTCCTACAATGAGCAGTTCTTC.

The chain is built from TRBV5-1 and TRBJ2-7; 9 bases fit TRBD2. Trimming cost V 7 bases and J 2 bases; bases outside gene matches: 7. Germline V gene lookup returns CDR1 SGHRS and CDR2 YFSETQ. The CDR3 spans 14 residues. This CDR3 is CASQGLAGTYEQYF. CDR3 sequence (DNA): TGCGCCAGCCAAGGGCTAGCGGGAACCTACGAGCAGTACTTC.

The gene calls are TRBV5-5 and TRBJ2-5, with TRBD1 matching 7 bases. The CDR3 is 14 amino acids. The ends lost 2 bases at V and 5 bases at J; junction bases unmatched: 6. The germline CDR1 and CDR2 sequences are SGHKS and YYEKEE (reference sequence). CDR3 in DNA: TGTGCCAGCAGCTTAATGGACAGGCGCGAGACCCAGTACTTC. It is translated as CASSLMDRRETQYF.

The CDR3 region is CASRPEREDKDTQYF. Written as DNA, the CDR3 is TGTGCCAGTAGACCCGAGCGGGAGGATAAAGATACGCAGTATTTT. The chain employs TRBV19 and TRBJ2-3; 9 bases line up with TRBD2. The CDR3 has 15 amino acids. After removal of 6 bases from V and 5 bases from J, the junction contained 9 bases not matched to a gene. CDR1 and CDR2 from the germline V gene are LNHDA and SQIVND (reference sequence). The entire variable domain, with the rest obtained from reference TRBV19 and TRBJ2-3, is as follows: DGGITQSPKYLFRKEGQNVTLSCEQNLNHDAMYWYRQDPGQGLRLIYYSQIVNDFQKGDIAEGYSVSREKKESFPLTVTSAQKNPTAFYLCASRPEREDKDTQYFGPGTRLTVL.

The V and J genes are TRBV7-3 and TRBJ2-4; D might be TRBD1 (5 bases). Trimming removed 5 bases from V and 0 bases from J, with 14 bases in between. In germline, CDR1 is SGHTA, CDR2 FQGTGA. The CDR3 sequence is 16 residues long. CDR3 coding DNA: TGTGCCAGCAGCCTAGGACAAGATCTAGCCAAAAACATTCAGTACTTC. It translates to CASSLGQDLAKNIQYF. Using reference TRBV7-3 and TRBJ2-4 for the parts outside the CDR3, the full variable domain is GAGVSQTPSNKVTEKGKYVELRCDPISGHTALYWYRQSLGQGPEFLIYFQGTGAADDSGLPNDRFFAVRPEGSVSTLKIQRTERGDSAVYLCASSLGQDLAKNIQYFGAGTRLSVL.

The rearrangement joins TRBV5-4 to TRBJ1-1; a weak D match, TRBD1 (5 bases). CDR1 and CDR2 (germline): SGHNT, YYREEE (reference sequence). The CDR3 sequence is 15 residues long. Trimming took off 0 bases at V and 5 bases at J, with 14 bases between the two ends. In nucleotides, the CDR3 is TGTGCCAGCAGCTTGGCAGGGTTAGGGAGAACTGAAGCTTTCTTT. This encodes CASSLAGLGRTEAFF.

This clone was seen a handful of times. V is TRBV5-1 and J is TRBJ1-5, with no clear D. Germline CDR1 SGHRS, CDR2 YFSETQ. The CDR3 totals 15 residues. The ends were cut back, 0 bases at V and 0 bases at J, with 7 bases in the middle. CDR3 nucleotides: TGCGCCAGCAGCTTGGGTAATAATAGCAATCAGCCCCAGCATTTT. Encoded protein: CASSLGNNSNQPQHF.

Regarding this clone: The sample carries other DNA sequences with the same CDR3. CDR3 nucleotides: TGTGCCAGCAGCTTGTACGGAATACAAGAGACCCAGTACTTC. The encoded protein is CASSLYGIQETQYF. The chain is built from TRBV7-2 and TRBJ2-5; D uncertain. The germline gives CDR1 SGHTA, CDR2 FQGNSA. The CDR3 has 14 amino acids. The ends were cut back, 3 bases at V and 2 bases at J, with 10 bases in the middle.

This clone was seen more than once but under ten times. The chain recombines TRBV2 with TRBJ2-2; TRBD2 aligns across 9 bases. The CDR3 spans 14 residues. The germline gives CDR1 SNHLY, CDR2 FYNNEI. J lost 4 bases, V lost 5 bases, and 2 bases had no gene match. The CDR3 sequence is CASSIAGATGELFF. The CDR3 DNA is TGTGCCAGCAGTATAGCGGGAGCCACCGGGGAGCTGTTTTTT.

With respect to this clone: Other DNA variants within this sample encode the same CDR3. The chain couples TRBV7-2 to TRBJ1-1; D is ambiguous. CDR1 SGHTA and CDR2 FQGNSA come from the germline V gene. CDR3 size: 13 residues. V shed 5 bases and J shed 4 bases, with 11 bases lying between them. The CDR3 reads CASSLAVGTEAFF. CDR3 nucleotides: TGTGCCAGCAGCCTTGCCGTCGGCACTGAAGCTTTCTTT.

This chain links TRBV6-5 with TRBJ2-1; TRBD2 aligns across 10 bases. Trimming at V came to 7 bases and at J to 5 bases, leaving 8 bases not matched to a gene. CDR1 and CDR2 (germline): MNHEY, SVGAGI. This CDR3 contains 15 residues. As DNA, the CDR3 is TGTGCCAGCACCGAACTAGCGGGACCAAACAATGAGCAGTTCTTC. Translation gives CASTELAGPNNEQFF.

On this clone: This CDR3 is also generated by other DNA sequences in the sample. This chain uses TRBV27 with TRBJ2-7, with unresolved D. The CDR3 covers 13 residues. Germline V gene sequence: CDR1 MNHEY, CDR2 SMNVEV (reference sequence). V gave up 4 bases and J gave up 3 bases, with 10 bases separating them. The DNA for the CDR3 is TGTGCCAGCAGTTCGTCGTTCAGCTACGAGCAGTACTTC. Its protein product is CASSSSFSYEQYF.

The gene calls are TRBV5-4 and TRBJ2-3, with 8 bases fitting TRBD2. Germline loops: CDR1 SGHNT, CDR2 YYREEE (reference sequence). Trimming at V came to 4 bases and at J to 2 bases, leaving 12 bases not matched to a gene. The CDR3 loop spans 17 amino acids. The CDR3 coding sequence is TGTGCCAGCAGCCTAAAAACTAGCGGCTATCACACAGATACGCAGTATTTT. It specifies CASSLKTSGYHTDTQYF.

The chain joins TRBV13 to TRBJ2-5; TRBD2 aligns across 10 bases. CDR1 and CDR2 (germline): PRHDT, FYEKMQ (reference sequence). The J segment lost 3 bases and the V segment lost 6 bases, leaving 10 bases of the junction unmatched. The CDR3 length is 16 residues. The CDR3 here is CASRPSLAGSKETQYF. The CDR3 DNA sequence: TGTGCCAGCAGGCCCTCACTAGCGGGAAGTAAAGAGACCCAGTACTTC. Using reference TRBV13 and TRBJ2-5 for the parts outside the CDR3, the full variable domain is AAGVIQSPRHLIKEKRETATLKCYPIPRHDTVYWYQQGPGQDPQFLISFYEKMQSDKGSIPDRFSAQQFSDYHSELNMSSLELGDSALYFCASRPSLAGSKETQYFGPGTRLLVL.

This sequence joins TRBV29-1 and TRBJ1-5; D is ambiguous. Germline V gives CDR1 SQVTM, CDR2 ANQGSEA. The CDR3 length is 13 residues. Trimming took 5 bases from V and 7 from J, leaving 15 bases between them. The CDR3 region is CSVLEGLSQPQHF. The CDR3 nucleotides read TGCAGCGTTTTGGAGGGTCTAAGCCAGCCCCAGCATTTT.

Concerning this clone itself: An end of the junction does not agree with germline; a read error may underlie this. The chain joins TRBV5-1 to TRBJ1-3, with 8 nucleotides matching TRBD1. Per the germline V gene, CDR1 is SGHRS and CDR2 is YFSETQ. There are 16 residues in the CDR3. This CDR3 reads CASRLGDRTSGNTIYF. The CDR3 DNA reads TGCGCCAGCAGATTGGGGGACAGGACCTCTGGAAACACCATATATTTT.

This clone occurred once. The CDR3 sequence: CASSGGQGQETQYF. CDR3 DNA: TGTGCCAGCAGTGGGGGACAGGGGCAAGAGACCCAGTACTTC. This chain links TRBV6-1 with TRBJ2-5; the match to TRBD1 covers 10 bases. With 4 bases clipped from V and 2 bases from J, the junction kept 1 base outside the gene matches. Germline values: CDR1 MNHNS, CDR2 SASEGT. The CDR3 has 14 residues.

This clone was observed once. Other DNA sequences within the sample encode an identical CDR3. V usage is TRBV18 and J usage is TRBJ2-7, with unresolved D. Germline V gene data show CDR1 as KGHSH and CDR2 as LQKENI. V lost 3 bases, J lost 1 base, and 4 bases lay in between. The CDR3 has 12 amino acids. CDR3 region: CASSPQSYEQYF. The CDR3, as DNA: TGTGCCAGCTCACCCCAATCCTACGAGCAGTACTTC.

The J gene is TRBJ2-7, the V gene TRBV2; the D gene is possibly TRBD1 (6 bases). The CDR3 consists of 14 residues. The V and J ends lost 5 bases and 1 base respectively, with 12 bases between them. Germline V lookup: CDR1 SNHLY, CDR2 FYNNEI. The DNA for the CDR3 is TGTGCCAGCAGTCGACAGGAGACATCCTACGAGCAGTACTTC. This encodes CASSRQETSYEQYF.

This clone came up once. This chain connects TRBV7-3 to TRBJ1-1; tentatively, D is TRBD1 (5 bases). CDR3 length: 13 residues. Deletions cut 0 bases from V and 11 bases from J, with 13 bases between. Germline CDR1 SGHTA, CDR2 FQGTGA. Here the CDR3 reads CASSLTWDQPAFF. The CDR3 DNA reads TGTGCCAGCAGCTTAACGTGGGACCAACCGGCTTTCTTT.